This T cell receptor (beta chain) comes out of a study of blood T cell repertoires in COVID-19. Overall study: There were acute and convalescent COVID-19 samples, and they came from the United States, Italy and Spain. Nucleic acid was either cDNA or gDNA, and it came from T cells, B-cell-depleted T cells, or PBMCs.

Original handling: Amplification with reference gene primers provided the estimates of nucleated cell counts. The protocol was immunoSEQ multiplex PCR, while the TCRdb copy is restricted to in-frame clones and leaves out a portion. V and J calls and clone size are as listed in that table; D and trimming were resolved from the DNA. The table lists tens of thousands of clones, about 91% of them singletons. The sequencing input was peripheral blood. The sequence came from a human donor in a cohort sampled during active COVID-19.

As DNA, the CDR3 is TGTGCCAGCAGCTTAACTGTAGCCAAAAACATTCAGTACTTC. Its translation is CASSLTVAKNIQYF. The rearrangement uses TRBV7-2 and TRBJ2-4; D not resolved. V lost 2 bases, J lost 0 bases, and 5 bases lay in between. The CDR3 is 14 residues long. Looked up from germline, CDR1 is SGHTA and CDR2 is FQGNSA.